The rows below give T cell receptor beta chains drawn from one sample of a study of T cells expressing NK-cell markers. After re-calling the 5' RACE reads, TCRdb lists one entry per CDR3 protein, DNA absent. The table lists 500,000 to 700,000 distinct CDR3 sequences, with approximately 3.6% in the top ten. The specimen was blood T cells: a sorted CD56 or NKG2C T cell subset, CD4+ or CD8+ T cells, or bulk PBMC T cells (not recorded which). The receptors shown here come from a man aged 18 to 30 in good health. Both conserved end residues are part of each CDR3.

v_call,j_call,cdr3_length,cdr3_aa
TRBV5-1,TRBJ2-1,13,CASSFGTHDRQFF
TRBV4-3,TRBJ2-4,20,CASSGPDPGQKSSGKNIQYF
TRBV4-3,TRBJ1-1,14,CASSQRTGGTEAFF
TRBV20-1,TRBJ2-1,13,CSARDRGSRGLFF
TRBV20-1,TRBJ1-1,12,CSAPGPRAEAFF
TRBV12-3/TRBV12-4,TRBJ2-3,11,CATLRRDTQYF
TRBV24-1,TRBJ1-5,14,CATSDPTGAQPQHF
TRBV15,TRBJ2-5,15,CATSAPGQEKETQYF
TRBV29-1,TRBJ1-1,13,CSVPGQVRGEAFF
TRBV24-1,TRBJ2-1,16,CATSDPRDRGLNEQFF
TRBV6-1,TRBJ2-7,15,CASSPRQVFYYEQYF
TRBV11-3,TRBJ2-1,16,CASSSWGDSTYNEQFF
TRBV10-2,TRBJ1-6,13,CASSVAGNSPLHF
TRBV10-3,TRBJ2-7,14,CAISESTKWVEQYF
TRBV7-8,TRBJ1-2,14,CASSAADSFYGYTF
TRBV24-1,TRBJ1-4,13,CATSARTNEKLFF
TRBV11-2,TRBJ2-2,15,CASSLEGQATGELFF
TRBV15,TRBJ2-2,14,CATGTGSYTGELFF
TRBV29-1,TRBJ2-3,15,CSVPGGAGVTDTQYF
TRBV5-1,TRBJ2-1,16,CASSPGTVSSYNEQFF
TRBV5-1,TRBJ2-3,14,CASSLGGATDTQYF
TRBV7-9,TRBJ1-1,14,CASSLPGGSTEAFF
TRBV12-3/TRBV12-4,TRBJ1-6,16,CASSLVWGRTATPLHF
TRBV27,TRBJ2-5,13,CASTSTGEETQYF
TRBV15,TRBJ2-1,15,CATSRRDRVPNEQFF
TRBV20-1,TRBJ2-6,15,CSARLPPSGANVLTF
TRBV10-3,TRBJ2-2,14,CATRPMGNTGELFF
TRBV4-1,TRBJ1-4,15,CASSQVVGFREKLFF
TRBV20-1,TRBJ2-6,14,CSAPGGGGANVLTF
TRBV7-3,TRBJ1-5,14,CASSSRAHLRPQHF
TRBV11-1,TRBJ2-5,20,CASSTHIQGAGTIWRETQYF
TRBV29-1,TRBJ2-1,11,CSGSGGIWRFF
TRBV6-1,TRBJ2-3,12,CASSWEKDTQYF
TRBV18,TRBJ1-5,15,CASSPPGSSNQPQHF
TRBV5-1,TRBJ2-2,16,CASSLGSGLNTGELFF
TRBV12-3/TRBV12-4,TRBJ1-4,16,CASTPLSGSVNEKLFF
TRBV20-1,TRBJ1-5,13,CSTHRGRNQPQHF
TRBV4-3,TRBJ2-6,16,CASSQDEGRGANVLTF
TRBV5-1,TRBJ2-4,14,CASNSGRGKNIQYF
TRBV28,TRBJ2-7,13,CASNFLSSYEQYF
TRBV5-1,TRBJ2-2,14,CASSWRQDPGELFF
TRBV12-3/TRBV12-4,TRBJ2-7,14,CASSLATGTYEQYF
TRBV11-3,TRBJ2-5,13,CASSRTASETQYF
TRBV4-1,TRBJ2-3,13,CASSQELGLTQYF
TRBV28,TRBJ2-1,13,CASTLGEYNEQFF
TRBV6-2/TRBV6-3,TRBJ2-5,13,CASWDTPQETQYF
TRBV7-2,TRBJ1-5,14,CASSLKTGDQPQHF
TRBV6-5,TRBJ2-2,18,CASSYMRGLTGNTGELFF